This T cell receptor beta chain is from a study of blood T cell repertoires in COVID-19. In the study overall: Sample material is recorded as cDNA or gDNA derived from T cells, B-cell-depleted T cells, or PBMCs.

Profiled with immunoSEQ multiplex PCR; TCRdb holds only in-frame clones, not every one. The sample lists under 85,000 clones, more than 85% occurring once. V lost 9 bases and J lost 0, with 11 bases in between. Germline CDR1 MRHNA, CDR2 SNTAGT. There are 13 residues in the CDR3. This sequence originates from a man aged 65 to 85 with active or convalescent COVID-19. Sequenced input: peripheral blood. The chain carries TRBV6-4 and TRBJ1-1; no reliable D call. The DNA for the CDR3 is TGTGCCAGTTCCACTGAGATGAACACTGAAGCTTTCTTT. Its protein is CASSTEMNTEAFF.